This TCR beta chain was captured by sequencing in a study of OX40 agonist ivuxolimab in advanced cancers. The CDR3 is made up of 16 amino acids. The V gene's germline CDR1 is SGHTA and CDR2 FQGNSA. V shed 3 bases and J 1 base; nucleotides not matched to a gene: 9. The assay was immunoSEQ multiplex PCR, and TCRdb's table has in-frame clones only and misses some. This sample carries tens of thousands of clones, around 89% of them seen once, and the ten largest clones take 0.94%. The specimen was CD4+ or CD8+ T cells sorted from blood, collected in a trial of the OX40 agonist ivuxolimab. This TCR came from an adult with an advanced solid tumor such as melanoma, head and neck, liver or kidney cancer. V gene TRBV7-2 combines with J gene TRBJ2-7; TRBD1 matches at 7 bases. CDR3 DNA: TGTGCCAGCAGCTTTATAACCGGGACAGAATCCTACGAGCAGTACTTC. The encoded protein is CASSFITGTESYEQYF.